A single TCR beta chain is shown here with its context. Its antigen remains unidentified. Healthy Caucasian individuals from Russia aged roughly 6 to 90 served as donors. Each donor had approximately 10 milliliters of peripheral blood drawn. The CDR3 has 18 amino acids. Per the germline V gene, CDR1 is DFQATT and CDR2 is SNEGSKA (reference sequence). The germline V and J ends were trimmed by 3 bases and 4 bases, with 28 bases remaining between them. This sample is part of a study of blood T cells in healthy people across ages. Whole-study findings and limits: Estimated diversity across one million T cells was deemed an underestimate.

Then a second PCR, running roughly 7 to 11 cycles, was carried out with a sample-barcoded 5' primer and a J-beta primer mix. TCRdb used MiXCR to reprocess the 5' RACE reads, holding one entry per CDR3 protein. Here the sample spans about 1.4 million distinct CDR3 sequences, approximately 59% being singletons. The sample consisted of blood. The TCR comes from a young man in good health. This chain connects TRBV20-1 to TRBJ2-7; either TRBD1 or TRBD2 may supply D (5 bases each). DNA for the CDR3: TGCAGTGCTAGCAACCGGGACGGTAAGGAACTAGGGTCTTACGAGCAGTACTTC. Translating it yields CSASNRDGKELGSYEQYF.